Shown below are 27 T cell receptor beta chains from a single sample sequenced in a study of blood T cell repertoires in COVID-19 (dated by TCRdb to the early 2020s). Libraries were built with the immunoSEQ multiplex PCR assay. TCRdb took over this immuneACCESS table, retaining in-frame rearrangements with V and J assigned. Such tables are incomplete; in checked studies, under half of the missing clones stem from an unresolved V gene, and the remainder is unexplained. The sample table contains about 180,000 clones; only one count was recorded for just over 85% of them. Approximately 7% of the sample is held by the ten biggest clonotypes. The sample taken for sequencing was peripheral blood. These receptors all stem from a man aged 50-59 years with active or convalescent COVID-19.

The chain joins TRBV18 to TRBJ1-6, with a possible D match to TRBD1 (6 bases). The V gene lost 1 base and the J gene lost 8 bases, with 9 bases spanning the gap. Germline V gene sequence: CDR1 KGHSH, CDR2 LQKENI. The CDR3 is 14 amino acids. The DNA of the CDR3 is TGTGCCAGCTCACCACGGGCAGGGGATTCACCCCTCCACTTT. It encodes CASSPRAGDSPLHF.

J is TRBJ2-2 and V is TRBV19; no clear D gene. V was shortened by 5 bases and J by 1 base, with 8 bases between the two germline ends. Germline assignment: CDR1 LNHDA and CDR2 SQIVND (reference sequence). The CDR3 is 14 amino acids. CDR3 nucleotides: TGTGCCAGTAGTGAGGCCAAGAACACCGGGGAGCTGTTTTTT. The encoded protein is CASSEAKNTGELFF.

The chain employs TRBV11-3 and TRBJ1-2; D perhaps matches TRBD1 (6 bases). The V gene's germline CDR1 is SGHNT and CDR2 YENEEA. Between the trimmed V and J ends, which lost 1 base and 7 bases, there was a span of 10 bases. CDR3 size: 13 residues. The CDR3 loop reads CASSLGGRAGYTF. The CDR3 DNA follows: TGTGCCAGCAGCTTAGGGGGGCGAGCTGGCTACACCTTC.

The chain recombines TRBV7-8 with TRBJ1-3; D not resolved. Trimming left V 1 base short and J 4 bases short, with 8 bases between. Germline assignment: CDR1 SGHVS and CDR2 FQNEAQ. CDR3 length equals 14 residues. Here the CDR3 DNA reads TGTGCCAGCAGCTTAGATTTAAGCGGAAACACCATATATTTT. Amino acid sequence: CASSLDLSGNTIYF.

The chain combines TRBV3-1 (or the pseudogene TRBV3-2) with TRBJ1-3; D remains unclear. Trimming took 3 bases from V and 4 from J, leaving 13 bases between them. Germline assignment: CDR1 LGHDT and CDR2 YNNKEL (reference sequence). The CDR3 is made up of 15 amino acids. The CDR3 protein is CASSHQWRAGNTIYF. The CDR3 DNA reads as TGTGCCAGCAGCCACCAGTGGCGGGCGGGAAACACCATATATTTT.

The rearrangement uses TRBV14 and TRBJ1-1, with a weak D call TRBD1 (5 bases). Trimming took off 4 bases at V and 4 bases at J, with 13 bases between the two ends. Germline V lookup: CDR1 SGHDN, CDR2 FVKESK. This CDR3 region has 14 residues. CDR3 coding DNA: TGTGCCAGCAGCCTCCGGGCCGGGGGCACTGAAGCTTTCTTT. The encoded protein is CASSLRAGGTEAFF.

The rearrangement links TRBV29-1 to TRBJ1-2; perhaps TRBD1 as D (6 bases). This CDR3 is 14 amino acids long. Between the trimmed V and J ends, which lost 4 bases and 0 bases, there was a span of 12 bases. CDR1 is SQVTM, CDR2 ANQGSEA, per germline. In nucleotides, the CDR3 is TGCAGCGTTGCCATACAGGGTCCTAACTATGGCTACACCTTC. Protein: CSVAIQGPNYGYTF.

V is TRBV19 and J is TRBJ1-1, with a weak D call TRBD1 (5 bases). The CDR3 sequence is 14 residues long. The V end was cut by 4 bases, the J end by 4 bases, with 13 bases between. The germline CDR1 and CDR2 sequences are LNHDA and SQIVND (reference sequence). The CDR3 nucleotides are TGTGCCAGTAGTAAGGTAGGGGTTGCCACTGAAGCTTTCTTT. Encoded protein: CASSKVGVATEAFF.

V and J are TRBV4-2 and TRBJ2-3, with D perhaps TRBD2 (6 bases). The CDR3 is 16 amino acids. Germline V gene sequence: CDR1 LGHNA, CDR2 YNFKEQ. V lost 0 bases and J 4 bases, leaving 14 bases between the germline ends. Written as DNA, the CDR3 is TGTGCCAGCAGCCAAGAGGCGACTAGGTTTGCAGATACGCAGTATTTT. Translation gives CASSQEATRFADTQYF.

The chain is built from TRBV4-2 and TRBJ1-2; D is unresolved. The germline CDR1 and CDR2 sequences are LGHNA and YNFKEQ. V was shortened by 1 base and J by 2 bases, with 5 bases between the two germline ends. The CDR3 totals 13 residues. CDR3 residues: CASSQVQNYGYTF. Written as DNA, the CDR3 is TGTGCCAGCAGCCAAGTGCAGAACTATGGCTACACCTTC.

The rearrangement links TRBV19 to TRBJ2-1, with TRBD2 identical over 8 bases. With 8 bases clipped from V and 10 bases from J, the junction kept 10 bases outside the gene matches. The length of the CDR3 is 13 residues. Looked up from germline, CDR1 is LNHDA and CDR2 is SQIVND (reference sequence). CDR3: CASSAGGSGEQFF. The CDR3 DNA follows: TGTGCCAGTTCTGCGGGAGGCTCAGGGGAGCAGTTCTTC.

CDR3 region: CSVRRTSGGTHNEQFF. The CDR3 bases are TGCAGCGTTCGCCGGACTAGCGGGGGGACCCACAATGAGCAGTTCTTC. The rearrangement links TRBV29-1 to TRBJ2-1, with 14 nucleotides matching TRBD2. V lost 5 bases and J lost 5; bases outside the gene matches: 8. The CDR3 loop spans 16 amino acids. Germline V CDR1 and CDR2: SQVTM, ANQGSEA.

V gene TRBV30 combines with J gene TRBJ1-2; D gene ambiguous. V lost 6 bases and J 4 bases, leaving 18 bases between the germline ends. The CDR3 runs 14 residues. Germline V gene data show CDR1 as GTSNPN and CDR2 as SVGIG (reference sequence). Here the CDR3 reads CACPPLTGGYGYTF. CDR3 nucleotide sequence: TGTGCCTGCCCCCCTCTTACGGGTGGCTATGGCTACACCTTC.

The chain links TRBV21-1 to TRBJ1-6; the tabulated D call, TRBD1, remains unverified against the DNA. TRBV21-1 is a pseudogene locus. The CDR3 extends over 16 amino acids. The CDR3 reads CASSPSGTEYNSPLHF. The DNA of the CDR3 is TGTGCCAGCAGCCCTTCCGGGACAGAGTATAATTCACCCCTCCACTTT.

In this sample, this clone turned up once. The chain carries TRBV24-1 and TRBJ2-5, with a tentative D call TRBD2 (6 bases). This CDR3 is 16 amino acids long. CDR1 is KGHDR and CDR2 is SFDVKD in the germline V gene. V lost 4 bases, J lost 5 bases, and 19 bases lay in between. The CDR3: CATSDPGLLSGETQYF. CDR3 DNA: TGTGCCACCAGTGACCCGGGACTCTTAAGCGGTGAGACCCAGTACTTC.

CDR3 loop: CAPRGAPLEQYF. In DNA form, the CDR3 reads TGTGCACCCCGCGGCGCCCCCCTCGAGCAGTACTTC. This chain links TRBV12-2 with TRBJ2-7; the D segment call TRBD2 is taken from the table without a DNA check. TRBV12-2 is an annotated pseudogene. This CDR3 has 12 amino acids.

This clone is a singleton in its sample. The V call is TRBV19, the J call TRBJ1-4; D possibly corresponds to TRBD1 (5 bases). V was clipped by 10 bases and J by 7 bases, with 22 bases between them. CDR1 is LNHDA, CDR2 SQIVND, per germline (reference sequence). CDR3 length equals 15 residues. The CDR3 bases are TGTGCCACAAAAAGGGGCGGAAGGCTAGGTGAAAAACTGTTTTTT. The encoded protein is CATKRGGRLGEKLFF.

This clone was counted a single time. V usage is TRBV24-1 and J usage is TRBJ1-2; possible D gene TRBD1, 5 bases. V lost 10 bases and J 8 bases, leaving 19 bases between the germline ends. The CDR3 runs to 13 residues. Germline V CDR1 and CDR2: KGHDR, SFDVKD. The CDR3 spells CATYETAGGGYTF. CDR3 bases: TGTGCCACTTACGAGACGGCCGGGGGAGGCTACACCTTC.

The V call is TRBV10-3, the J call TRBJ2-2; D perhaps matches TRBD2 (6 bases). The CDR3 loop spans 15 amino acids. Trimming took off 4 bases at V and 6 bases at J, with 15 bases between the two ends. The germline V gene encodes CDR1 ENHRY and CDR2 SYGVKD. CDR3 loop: CAISGDLRRAGELFF. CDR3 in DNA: TGTGCCATCAGTGGGGACTTGAGGAGGGCCGGGGAGCTGTTTTTT.

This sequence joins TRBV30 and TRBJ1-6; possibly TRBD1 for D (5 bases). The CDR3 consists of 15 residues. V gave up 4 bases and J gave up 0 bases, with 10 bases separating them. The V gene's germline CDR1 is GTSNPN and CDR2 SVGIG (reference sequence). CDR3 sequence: CAWNRQSSYNSPLHF. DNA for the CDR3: TGTGCCTGGAACCGACAGAGCTCCTATAATTCACCCCTCCACTTT.

CDR3 loop: CASRQGQGVSEAFF. The CDR3 DNA sequence: TGTGCCAGCAGGCAGGGACAGGGGGTTTCTGAAGCTTTCTTT. The V and J genes are TRBV6-5 and TRBJ1-1; 11 bases map to TRBD1. This CDR3 region has 14 residues. With 6 bases clipped from V and 6 bases from J, the junction kept 6 bases outside the gene matches. Per germline, CDR1 MNHEY and CDR2 SVGAGI.

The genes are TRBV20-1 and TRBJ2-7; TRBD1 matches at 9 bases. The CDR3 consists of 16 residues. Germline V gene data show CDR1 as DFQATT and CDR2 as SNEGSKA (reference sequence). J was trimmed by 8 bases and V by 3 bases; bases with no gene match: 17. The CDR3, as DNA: TGCAGTGCTAGTTCGGCCGAGGGGACAGGGATTTTAAAGCAGTACTTC. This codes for CSASSAEGTGILKQYF.

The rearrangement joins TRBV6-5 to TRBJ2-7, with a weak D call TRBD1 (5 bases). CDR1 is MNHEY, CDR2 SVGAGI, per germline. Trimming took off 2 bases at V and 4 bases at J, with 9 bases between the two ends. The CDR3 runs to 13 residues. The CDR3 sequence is CASSYGATYEQYF. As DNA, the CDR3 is TGTGCCAGCAGTTACGGGGCAACATACGAGCAGTACTTC.

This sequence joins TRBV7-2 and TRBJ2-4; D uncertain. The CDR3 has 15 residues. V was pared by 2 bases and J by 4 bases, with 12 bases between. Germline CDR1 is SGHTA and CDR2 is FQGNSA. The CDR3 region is CASSLRLERKNIQYF. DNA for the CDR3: TGTGCCAGCAGCTTAAGGCTAGAAAGGAAAAACATTCAGTACTTC.

The DNA of the CDR3 is TGTGCCAGCAGTCCGAGGAGGGGCTCCCCTGAAGCTTTCTTT. Residues: CASSPRRGSPEAFF. The chain carries TRBV7-9 and TRBJ1-1, with a possible D match to TRBD1 (5 bases). The V gene's germline CDR1 is SEHNR and CDR2 FQNEAQ (reference sequence). V was shortened by 6 bases and J by 6 bases, with 17 bases between the two germline ends. This CDR3 is 14 amino acids long.

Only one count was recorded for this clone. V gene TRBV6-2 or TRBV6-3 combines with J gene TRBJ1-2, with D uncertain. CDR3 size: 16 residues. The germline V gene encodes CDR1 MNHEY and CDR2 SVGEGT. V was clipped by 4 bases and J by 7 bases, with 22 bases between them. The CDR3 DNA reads TGTGCCAGCAGTTCCCGGAACGGTGCAGGACTAGTTGGCTACACCTTC. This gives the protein CASSSRNGAGLVGYTF.

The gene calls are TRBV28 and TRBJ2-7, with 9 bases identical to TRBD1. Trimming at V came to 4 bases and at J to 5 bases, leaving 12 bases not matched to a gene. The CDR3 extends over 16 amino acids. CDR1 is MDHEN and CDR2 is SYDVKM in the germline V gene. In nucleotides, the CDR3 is TGTGCCAGCAGTTCGCTTGCCGGGACAGGGAACCACGAGCAGTACTTC. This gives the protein CASSSLAGTGNHEQYF.